This T cell receptor beta chain was sequenced during a study of blood T cell dynamics during melanoma immunotherapy. The germline gives CDR1 SGDLS, CDR2 YYNGEE. V was clipped by 4 bases and J by 5 bases, with 18 bases between them. The CDR3 has 15 amino acids. Regarding this clone: Its antigen is as yet unknown.

Sequenced by immunoSEQ multiplex PCR; TCRdb stores in-frame clones only, minus some. Here the sample spans tens of thousands of clones, around nine tenths being singletons. Whole-study results and caveats: Disease-control patients' PBMC repertoires became either more clonal or more diverse at W3.

Time point given: pre-treatment baseline. Samples come from before therapy and from week 3 after the first blockade cycle. Disease control meant complete response, partial response or stable disease at 12 weeks. This chain uses TRBV9 with TRBJ2-5; D might be TRBD1 (6 bases). The TCR comes from a human donor with melanoma. Here the sequenced sample was blood, taken from a patient treated with checkpoint blockade. CDR3 DNA: TGTGCCAGCAGCATTGAGGGCAGGGGTACGGAGACCCAGTACTTC. Its translation: CASSIEGRGTETQYF.